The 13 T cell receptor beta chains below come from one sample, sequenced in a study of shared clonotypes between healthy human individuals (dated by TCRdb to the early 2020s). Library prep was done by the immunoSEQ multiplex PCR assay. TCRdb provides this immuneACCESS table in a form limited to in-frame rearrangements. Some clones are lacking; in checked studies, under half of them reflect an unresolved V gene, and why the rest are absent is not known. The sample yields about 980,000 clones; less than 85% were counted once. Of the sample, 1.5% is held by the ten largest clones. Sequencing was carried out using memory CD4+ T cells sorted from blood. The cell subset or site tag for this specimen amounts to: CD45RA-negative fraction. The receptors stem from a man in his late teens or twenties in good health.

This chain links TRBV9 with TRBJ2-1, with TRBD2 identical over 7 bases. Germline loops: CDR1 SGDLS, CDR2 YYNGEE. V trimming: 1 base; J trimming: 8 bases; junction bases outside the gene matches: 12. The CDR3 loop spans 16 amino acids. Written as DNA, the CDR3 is TGTGCCAGCAGCGTATTTGGGGGAGGGGTAGCGGATGAGCAGTTCTTC. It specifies CASSVFGGGVADEQFF.

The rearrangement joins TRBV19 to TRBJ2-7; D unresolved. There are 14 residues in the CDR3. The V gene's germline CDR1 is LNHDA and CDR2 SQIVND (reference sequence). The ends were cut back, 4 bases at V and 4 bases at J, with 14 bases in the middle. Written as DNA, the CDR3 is TGTGCCAGTAGTAGTGGGCTACCCTCGTACGAGCAGTACTTC. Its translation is CASSSGLPSYEQYF.

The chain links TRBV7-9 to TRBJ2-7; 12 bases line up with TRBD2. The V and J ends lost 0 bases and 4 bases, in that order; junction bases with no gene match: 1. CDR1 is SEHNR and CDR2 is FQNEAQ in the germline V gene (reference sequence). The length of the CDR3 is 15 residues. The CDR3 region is CASSLATSGGYEQYF. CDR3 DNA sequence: TGTGCCAGCAGCTTAGCGACTAGCGGGGGTTACGAGCAGTACTTC.

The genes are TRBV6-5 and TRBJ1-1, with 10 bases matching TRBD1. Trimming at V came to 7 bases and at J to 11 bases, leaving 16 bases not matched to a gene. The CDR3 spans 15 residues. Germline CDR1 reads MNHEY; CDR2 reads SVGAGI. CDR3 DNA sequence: TGTGCCAGCACCGCCCCGGGACAGGGGTCTTCTGGGGCTTTCTTT. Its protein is CASTAPGQGSSGAFF.

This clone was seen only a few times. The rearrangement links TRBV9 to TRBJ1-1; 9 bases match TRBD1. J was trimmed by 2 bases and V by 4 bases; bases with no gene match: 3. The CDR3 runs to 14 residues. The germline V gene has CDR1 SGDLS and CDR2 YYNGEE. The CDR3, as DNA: TGTGCCAGCAGCCTACAGGGGGCTAACACTGAAGCTTTCTTT. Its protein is CASSLQGANTEAFF.

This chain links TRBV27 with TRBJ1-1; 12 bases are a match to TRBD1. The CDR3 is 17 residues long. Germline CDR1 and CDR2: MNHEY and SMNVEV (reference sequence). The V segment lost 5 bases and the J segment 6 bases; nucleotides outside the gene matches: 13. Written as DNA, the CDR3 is TGTGCCAGCAGTGCTTATGCCCCGGGACAGGGGGCTTCTGAAGCTTTCTTT. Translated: CASSAYAPGQGASEAFF.

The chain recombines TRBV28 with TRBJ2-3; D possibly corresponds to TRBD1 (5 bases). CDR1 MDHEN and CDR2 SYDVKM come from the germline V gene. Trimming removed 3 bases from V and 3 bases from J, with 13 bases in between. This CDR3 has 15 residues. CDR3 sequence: CASSFRGRATDTQYF. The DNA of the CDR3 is TGTGCCAGCAGTTTTAGGGGCAGGGCTACAGATACGCAGTATTTT.

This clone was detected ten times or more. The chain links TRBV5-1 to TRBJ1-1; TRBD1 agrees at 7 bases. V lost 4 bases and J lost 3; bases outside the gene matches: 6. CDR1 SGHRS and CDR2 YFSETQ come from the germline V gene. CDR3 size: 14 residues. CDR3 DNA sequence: TGCGCCAGCAGCCCCGGGACAGAGTACACTGAAGCTTTCTTT. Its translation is CASSPGTEYTEAFF.

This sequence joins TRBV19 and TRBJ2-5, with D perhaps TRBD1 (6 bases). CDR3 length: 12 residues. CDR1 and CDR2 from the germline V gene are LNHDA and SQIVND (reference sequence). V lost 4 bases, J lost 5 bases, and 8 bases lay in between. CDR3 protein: CASSRGPETQYF. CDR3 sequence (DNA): TGTGCCAGTAGTAGGGGGCCGGAGACCCAGTACTTC.

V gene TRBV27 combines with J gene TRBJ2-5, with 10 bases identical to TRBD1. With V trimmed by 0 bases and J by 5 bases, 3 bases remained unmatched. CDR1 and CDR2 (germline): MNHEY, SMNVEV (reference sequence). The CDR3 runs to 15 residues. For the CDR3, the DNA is TGTGCCAGCAGTTTATCGACAGGGGGCGTCGAGACCCAGTACTTC. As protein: CASSLSTGGVETQYF.

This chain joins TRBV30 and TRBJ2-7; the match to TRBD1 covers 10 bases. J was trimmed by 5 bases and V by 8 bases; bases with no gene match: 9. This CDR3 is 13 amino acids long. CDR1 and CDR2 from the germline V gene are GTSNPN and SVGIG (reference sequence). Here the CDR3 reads CARQGQGSHEQYF. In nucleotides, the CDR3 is TGTGCCAGGCAGGGACAGGGGTCCCACGAGCAGTACTTC. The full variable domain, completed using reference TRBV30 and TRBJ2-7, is SQTIHQWPATLVQPVGSPLSLECTVEGTSNPNLYWYRQAAGRGLQLLFYSVGIGQISSEVPQNLSASRPQDRQFILSSKKLLLSDSGFYLCARQGQGSHEQYFGPGTRLTVT.

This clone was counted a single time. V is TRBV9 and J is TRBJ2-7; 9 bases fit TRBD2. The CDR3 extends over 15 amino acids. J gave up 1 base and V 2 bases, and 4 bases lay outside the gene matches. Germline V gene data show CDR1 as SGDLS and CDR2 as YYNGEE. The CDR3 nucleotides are TGTGCCAGCAGCGTCGTAGCGGGAGCATCCTACGAGCAGTACTTC. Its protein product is CASSVVAGASYEQYF.

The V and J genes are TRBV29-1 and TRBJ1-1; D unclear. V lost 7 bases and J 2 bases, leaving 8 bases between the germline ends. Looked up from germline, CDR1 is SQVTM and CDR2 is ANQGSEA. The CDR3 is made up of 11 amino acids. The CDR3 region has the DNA TGCAGCGGAGAGCTAAACACTGAAGCTTTCTTT. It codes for CSGELNTEAFF.